Listed here are 4 T cell receptor beta chains from one sample, sequenced in a study of CD8 T cells in ankylosing spondylitis. TCRdb recomputed calls from the 5' RACE reads with MiXCR, one row per CDR3 protein. Altogether fewer than 400,000 distinct CDR3 sequences are present, about 15% being singletons, with the ten largest covering less than 1.1%. Input material: blood, either unsorted or a sorted T cell fraction (not recorded which). Receptors were obtained from a male donor with ankylosing spondylitis or in good health (not recorded which).

This clonotype was recorded many times. The chain employs TRBV12-3 or TRBV12-4 and TRBJ1-2; 8 nucleotides align to TRBD1. The J segment lost 3 bases and the V segment lost 6 bases, leaving 3 bases of the junction unmatched. This CDR3 region has 13 residues. CDR3 bases: TGTGCCAGCAGCATGACAGGGGACTATGGCTACACCTTC. Translation: CASSMTGDYGYTF.

This clonotype was detected ten times or more. The chain is built from TRBV29-1 and TRBJ2-1; tentative D call: TRBD1 (7 bases). V lost 3 bases and J lost 5, with 23 bases in between. The length of the CDR3 is 17 residues. Germline V gene lookup returns CDR1 SQVTM and CDR2 ANQGSEA. Here the CDR3 DNA reads TGCAGCGTTGATGCTCAGGGGGGCGGGTCTGGGAACAATGAGCAGTTCTTC. As protein: CSVDAQGGGSGNNEQFF.

The chain joins TRBV10-3 to TRBJ1-1; D gene ambiguous. CDR1 ENHRY and CDR2 SYGVKD come from the germline V gene. Trimming pared 0 bases from V and 6 bases from J, leaving 5 bases between. The CDR3 runs to 12 residues. The CDR3 nucleotides are TGTGCCATCAGTGAGTCGAGGGCTGAAGCTTTCTTT. Encoded protein: CAISESRAEAFF.

The J gene is TRBJ2-3, the V gene TRBV12-3 or TRBV12-4, with 10 bases lining up with TRBD2. CDR3 length equals 17 residues. V gave up 4 bases and J gave up 3 bases; unmatched junction bases: 10. The CDR3 reads CASSSASGSGTTDTQYF. The CDR3 DNA follows: TGTGCCAGCAGTTCCGCTAGCGGGAGCGGGACGACAGATACGCAGTATTTT.